A selection of T cell receptor beta chains follows, all from one sample in a study of T cell repertoires in cytomegalovirus infection. These receptors have no known antigen. TCRdb re-called the reads with MiXCR, one entry per CDR3 protein. The repertoire holds some 320,000 distinct CDR3 sequences, roughly 28% seen once, with 20% in the top ten. The starting material was cultured PBMCs, obtained from culture after CMV antigen stimulation. The receptor set was obtained from a human donor in good health (CMV status not recorded). Some clones in this sample may be carry-over from other donors' samples. The conserved cysteine and the conserved F or W are not part of the CDR3 here. D genes are given only for firm matches. Clone size is shown for a subset of rows, as once, few, many or a class of expanded clone.

len: 11
v_gene: TRBV6-6
d_gene: .
j_gene: TRBJ2-7
abundance: .
CDR3aa: ASSYPSTGEQY

len: 10
v_gene: TRBV11-2
d_gene: TRBD1
j_gene: TRBJ1-2
abundance: few
CDR3aa: ASSFGTEGYT

len: 13
v_gene: TRBV7-9
d_gene: .
j_gene: TRBJ2-3
abundance: many
CDR3aa: ASSPRTGSTDTQY

len: 13
v_gene: TRBV20-1
d_gene: TRBD1
j_gene: TRBJ1-4
abundance: .
CDR3aa: SALPDRDEGEKLF

len: 15
v_gene: TRBV11-2
d_gene: TRBD2
j_gene: TRBJ2-1
abundance: .
CDR3aa: ASSLGTSGRTFNEQF

len: 11
v_gene: TRBV7-9
d_gene: .
j_gene: TRBJ2-7
abundance: few
CDR3aa: ASSSPREYEQY

len: 13
v_gene: TRBV6-1
d_gene: .
j_gene: TRBJ1-6
abundance: many
CDR3aa: ASSEARRTNSPLH

len: 16
v_gene: TRBV9
d_gene: TRBD2
j_gene: TRBJ2-3
abundance: .
CDR3aa: ASSVRPGTSGTTDTQY

len: 14
v_gene: TRBV27
d_gene: .
j_gene: TRBJ2-3
abundance: few
CDR3aa: ASSSQPGLPGDTQY

len: 11
v_gene: TRBV2
d_gene: TRBD2
j_gene: TRBJ2-7
abundance: .
CDR3aa: ASGGMGGYEQY

len: 14
v_gene: TRBV2
d_gene: TRBD1
j_gene: TRBJ1-5
abundance: once
CDR3aa: ASSQDQQGRYQPQH

len: 13
v_gene: TRBV5-5
d_gene: .
j_gene: TRBJ2-1
abundance: .
CDR3aa: ASSLGAGFSNEQF

len: 10
v_gene: TRBV27
d_gene: .
j_gene: TRBJ2-4
abundance: .
CDR3aa: ASSPAGDIQY

len: 15
v_gene: TRBV7-8
d_gene: TRBD2
j_gene: TRBJ2-1
abundance: few
CDR3aa: ASSLVRRGRGHDEQF

len: 12
v_gene: TRBV7-9
d_gene: .
j_gene: TRBJ1-6
abundance: few
CDR3aa: ASSLANENSPLH

len: 13
v_gene: TRBV7-8
d_gene: TRBD1
j_gene: TRBJ1-2
abundance: few
CDR3aa: ASSSPGTGDYGYT

len: 10
v_gene: TRBV3-1
d_gene: .
j_gene: TRBJ2-1
abundance: .
CDR3aa: ASSEGGETYL

len: 10
v_gene: TRBV28
d_gene: .
j_gene: TRBJ1-5
abundance: few
CDR3aa: ASSAIIQPQH

len: 14
v_gene: TRBV7-9
d_gene: TRBD2
j_gene: TRBJ2-1
abundance: .
CDR3aa: ASSLRPAGDYNEQF

len: 11
v_gene: TRBV7-9
d_gene: .
j_gene: TRBJ2-7
abundance: few
CDR3aa: ASSRPGEYEQY

len: 16
v_gene: TRBV19
d_gene: TRBD2
j_gene: TRBJ2-4
abundance: .
CDR3aa: ASSPGLAGGIGKNIQY

len: 12
v_gene: TRBV19
d_gene: .
j_gene: TRBJ2-5
abundance: .
CDR3aa: ASSTARDPRSQY

len: 13
v_gene: TRBV28
d_gene: TRBD1
j_gene: TRBJ1-2
abundance: .
CDR3aa: ASSLLGQGALGYT

len: 13
v_gene: TRBV7-8
d_gene: .
j_gene: TRBJ1-1
abundance: many
CDR3aa: ASSFKGPMNTEAF

len: 13
v_gene: TRBV10-3
d_gene: TRBD2
j_gene: TRBJ2-3
abundance: .
CDR3aa: AISDPSGGTDTQY

len: 11
v_gene: TRBV28
d_gene: .
j_gene: TRBJ2-5
abundance: .
CDR3aa: ASRHGIQETQY

len: 9
v_gene: TRBV6-5
d_gene: .
j_gene: TRBJ1-1
abundance: .
CDR3aa: ASCGNTEAF

len: 12
v_gene: TRBV20-1
d_gene: .
j_gene: TRBJ1-2
abundance: .
CDR3aa: SAEPHGLHYGYT

len: 14
v_gene: TRBV6-5
d_gene: .
j_gene: TRBJ2-7
abundance: many
CDR3aa: ASSYSGVGLDYEQY

len: 12
v_gene: TRBV19
d_gene: .
j_gene: TRBJ2-1
abundance: few
CDR3aa: ASIADREGNEQF

len: 13
v_gene: TRBV4-1
d_gene: .
j_gene: TRBJ2-7
abundance: few
CDR3aa: ASSQNSIKGYEQY

len: 14
v_gene: TRBV14
d_gene: .
j_gene: TRBJ2-7
abundance: .
CDR3aa: ASSQDGGIHSYEQY

len: 15
v_gene: TRBV28
d_gene: TRBD2
j_gene: TRBJ2-1
abundance: .
CDR3aa: ASSLNGFRAGTHEQF

len: 15
v_gene: TRBV14
d_gene: .
j_gene: TRBJ2-1
abundance: .
CDR3aa: ASSQEGAGQSMDEQF

len: 12
v_gene: TRBV7-9
d_gene: .
j_gene: TRBJ1-1
abundance: .
CDR3aa: ASSLIQGRPEAF

len: 15
v_gene: TRBV6-2/TRBV6-3
d_gene: .
j_gene: TRBJ2-1
abundance: .
CDR3aa: ASSYTTGGWFRDEQF

len: 15
v_gene: TRBV4-2
d_gene: .
j_gene: TRBJ2-3
abundance: .
CDR3aa: ASSSPATRAGTDTQY

len: 13
v_gene: TRBV20-1
d_gene: .
j_gene: TRBJ1-4
abundance: few
CDR3aa: SARGPVGTNEKLF

len: 12
v_gene: TRBV27
d_gene: .
j_gene: TRBJ1-5
abundance: .
CDR3aa: ASSFRGGIQPQH

len: 14
v_gene: TRBV19
d_gene: .
j_gene: TRBJ1-5
abundance: few
CDR3aa: ASSTEGLTSNQPQH

len: 14
v_gene: TRBV4-1
d_gene: .
j_gene: TRBJ1-3
abundance: .
CDR3aa: ASSQQAFNSGNTIY

len: 12
v_gene: TRBV9
d_gene: .
j_gene: TRBJ2-1
abundance: .
CDR3aa: ASSPQTIDNEQF

len: 13
v_gene: TRBV6-8
d_gene: .
j_gene: TRBJ1-6
abundance: .
CDR3aa: ASTPDRTFNSPHH

len: 15
v_gene: TRBV7-2
d_gene: TRBD2
j_gene: TRBJ2-7
abundance: few
CDR3aa: ASSRPIGSGRAAEQY

len: 10
v_gene: TRBV7-2
d_gene: TRBD1
j_gene: TRBJ2-1
abundance: many
CDR3aa: ASSSGGNEQF

len: 13
v_gene: TRBV12-3/TRBV12-4
d_gene: .
j_gene: TRBJ1-5
abundance: .
CDR3aa: ASSFTDASSQPQH

len: 8
v_gene: TRBV28
d_gene: .
j_gene: TRBJ2-1
abundance: few
CDR3aa: ASSFREQF

len: 12
v_gene: TRBV6-5
d_gene: .
j_gene: TRBJ1-1
abundance: .
CDR3aa: ASSLQVRGSEAF

len: 16
v_gene: TRBV7-2
d_gene: .
j_gene: TRBJ1-5
abundance: many
CDR3aa: ASSLLETESYSNQPQH

len: 11
v_gene: TRBV7-6
d_gene: .
j_gene: TRBJ2-1
abundance: many
CDR3aa: ASSLAKANEQF

len: 12
v_gene: TRBV9
d_gene: .
j_gene: TRBJ1-1
abundance: .
CDR3aa: ASSVDTMNTEAF

len: 12
v_gene: TRBV20-1
d_gene: .
j_gene: TRBJ1-5
abundance: few
CDR3aa: SVVSANSNQPQH